This TCR beta chain was recovered during a study of response to subunit inactivated influenza vaccine. This clonotype was picked up a small number of times. Its antigen remains unknown. Germline V lookup: CDR1 SGHTA, CDR2 FQGNSA. Deletions cut 6 bases from V and 0 bases from J, with 14 bases between. The CDR3 consists of 16 residues. Using its own MiXCR run on the RT-PCR reads, TCRdb lists one record per CDR3 protein. The sample records 450,000 to 700,000 distinct CDR3 sequences, approximately 15% being singletons. Study-level points and caveats: The authors suggested that every seasonal influenza vaccination recruits few new T cells.

V and J are TRBV7-2 and TRBJ2-2; D uncertain. The TCR was taken from a man over 45 who received an inactivated influenza vaccine. The sequences come from PBMCs from blood, collected about 12 days after vaccination. This CDR3 is CASSKAGYTNTGELFF. CDR3 nucleotide sequence: TGTGCCAGCAGTAAAGCCGGGTATACGAACACCGGGGAGCTGTTTTTT.